These 13 T cell receptor beta chains originate from one sample sequenced in a study of OX40 agonist ivuxolimab in advanced cancers. The table came from immunoSEQ multiplex PCR; TCRdb's copy has only in-frame clones and leaves some out. Of almost 80,000 clones in the sample, under 90% were seen once. The starting material was CD4+ or CD8+ T cells sorted from blood, obtained in a trial of the OX40 agonist ivuxolimab. The receptors shown here come from an adult with an advanced solid tumor such as melanoma, head and neck, liver or kidney cancer.

V and J are TRBV2 and TRBJ2-3, with TRBD2 identical over 9 bases. The J segment lost 4 bases and the V segment lost 3 bases, leaving 5 bases of the junction unmatched. The CDR3 loop spans 15 amino acids. Germline values: CDR1 SNHLY, CDR2 FYNNEI. In nucleotides, the CDR3 is TGTGCCAGCAGTGACGGGACTAGCTTATCAGATACGCAGTATTTT. Amino acid sequence: CASSDGTSLSDTQYF.

In this sample, this clone turned up once. The chain joins TRBV10-1 to TRBJ2-5; D is uncertain. The CDR3 length is 13 residues. V lost 11 bases and J lost 2, with 15 bases in between. CDR1 is WNHNN and CDR2 is SYGVQD in the germline V gene (reference sequence). CDR3 sequence reads: CAGPMAEQETQYF. CDR3 coding DNA: TGCGCCGGGCCGATGGCAGAACAAGAGACCCAGTACTTC.

This clone was recorded a few times. This chain joins TRBV7-6 and TRBJ2-3; D gene ambiguous. V lost 4 bases and J lost 6, with 17 bases in between. The germline V gene has CDR1 SGHVS and CDR2 FNYEAQ. CDR3 length equals 15 residues. CDR3 region: CASSSNRASGDTQYF. CDR3 bases: TGTGCCAGCAGCTCAAACCGGGCCTCCGGGGATACGCAGTATTTT.

This chain joins TRBV6-1 and TRBJ2-7; no clear D. The CDR3 length is 13 residues. With 6 bases removed from V and 0 bases from J, the gap between germline ends came to 9 bases. The germline gives CDR1 MNHNS, CDR2 SASEGT. CDR3 sequence reads: CASRRDNSYEQYF. The CDR3 DNA reads TGTGCCAGCAGGCGAGACAACTCCTACGAGCAGTACTTC.

The chain couples TRBV6-1 to TRBJ1-3, with D maybe TRBD1 (6 bases). Germline values: CDR1 MNHNS, CDR2 SASEGT. The CDR3 spans 14 residues. The germline V and J ends were trimmed by 7 bases and 0 bases, with 10 bases remaining between them. The DNA of the CDR3 is TGTGCCAGCAAAAGGGGGGGCTCTGGAAACACCATATATTTT. Amino acid sequence: CASKRGGSGNTIYF.

J is TRBJ2-7 and V is TRBV28; 10 bases line up with TRBD1. V shed 6 bases, J shed 1 base, and the junction held 6 bases outside the gene matches. CDR3 length equals 15 residues. Germline V CDR1 and CDR2: MDHEN, SYDVKM. In DNA, the CDR3 is TGTGCCAGCAGCCCCGGGACAGGGGTGTCCTACGAGCAGTACGTC. Protein: CASSPGTGVSYEQYV.

In nucleotides, the CDR3 is TGTGCCAGTAGTATCTCAGGGGACTATGGCTACACCTTC. It yields the protein CASSISGDYGYTF. The J gene is TRBJ1-2, the V gene TRBV19, with D possibly matching TRBD1 (6 bases). CDR3 length: 13 amino acids. Germline assignment: CDR1 LNHDA and CDR2 SQIVND (reference sequence). Deletions cut 3 bases from V and 3 bases from J, with 8 bases between.

This chain connects TRBV6-6 to TRBJ2-1; no firm D call. The CDR3 extends over 14 amino acids. Germline V CDR1 and CDR2: MNHNY, SVGAGI (reference sequence). V was trimmed by 10 bases and J by 0 bases, leaving 13 bases between them. The CDR3 region is CATHSLSSYNEQFF. CDR3 sequence (DNA): TGTGCCACCCACAGCCTGAGCTCCTACAATGAGCAGTTCTTC.

The chain links TRBV28 to TRBJ2-5; TRBD2 might be the D (6 bases). CDR3 length equals 14 residues. Trimming cost V 4 bases and J 4 bases, with 13 bases left between them. CDR1 MDHEN and CDR2 SYDVKM come from the germline V gene. This CDR3 is CASSSGTPPETQYF. CDR3 DNA: TGTGCCAGCAGTTCCGGGACTCCCCCAGAGACCCAGTACTTC.

This sequence joins TRBV21-1 and TRBJ2-7; TRBD2 is the table's D call and was not checked against the DNA. TRBV21-1 is shown as a pseudogene. The CDR3 has 14 amino acids. The CDR3 here is CASSKARSHYEQYF. The CDR3 region has the DNA TGTGCCAGCAGCAAAGCTCGGAGTCACTACGAGCAGTACTTC.

The chain links TRBV18 to TRBJ1-3, with D possibly matching TRBD1 (5 bases). CDR1 is KGHSH and CDR2 is LQKENI in the germline V gene. V gave up 6 bases and J gave up 4 bases, with 13 bases separating them. The CDR3 sequence is 14 residues long. This CDR3 is CASSPTQGGNTIYF. The CDR3 coding sequence is TGTGCCAGCTCCCCCACTCAGGGCGGAAACACCATATATTTT. The complete variable domain, with remaining parts taken from reference TRBV18 and TRBJ1-3, reads NAGVMQNPRHLVRRRGQEARLRCSPMKGHSHVYWYRQLPEEGLKFMVYLQKENIIDESGMPKERFSAEFPKEGPSILRIQQVVRGDSAAYFCASSPTQGGNTIYFGEGSWLTVV.

This clone has a handful of counts. The chain joins TRBV2 to TRBJ1-5, with TRBD1 matching 7 bases. V lost 5 bases, J lost 5 bases, and 6 bases stayed unmatched. The CDR3 runs 14 residues. CDR1 and CDR2 (germline): SNHLY, FYNNEI. CDR3 nucleotides: TGTGCCAGCAGTCCGACAGGGTTCTATCAGCCCCAGCATTTT. This encodes CASSPTGFYQPQHF.

This chain links TRBV6-5 with TRBJ1-4; TRBD1 matches at 7 bases. CDR1 and CDR2 (germline): MNHEY, SVGAGI. CDR3 length: 15 residues. J gave up 5 bases and V 0 bases, and 3 bases lay outside the gene matches. The CDR3 here is CASSYSNRGNEKLFF. Written as DNA, the CDR3 is TGTGCCAGCAGTTACTCGAACAGGGGCAATGAAAAACTGTTTTTT.